This record concerns one T cell receptor beta chain sequence. Its antigen is still unknown. This entry belongs to a study of blood T cells in healthy people across ages. Turning to the study itself: T cells yielded about one barcoded beta molecule per two cells through template switching. Regarding the study as a whole: The study found TCR beta diversity correlated strongly with naive T cell percentage.

Combining a sample-barcoded 5' primer with a J-beta primer mix, a second PCR ran for about 7 to 11 cycles. A single record per CDR3 protein comes from TCRdb applying MiXCR to the 5' RACE reads. The data show about 1,000,000 distinct CDR3 sequences, with 40% to 55% seen just once and about 19% held by the top ten. The germline V gene encodes CDR1 SNHLY and CDR2 FYNNEI. The CDR3 is 13 residues long. The V end lost 7 bases, the J end lost 5 bases, and 15 bases lay between the germline ends. The specimen was blood. This TCR was recovered from an older woman in good health. The V and J genes are TRBV2 and TRBJ2-7; D unresolved. In nucleotides, the CDR3 is TGTGCCAGCACCACGACACGGATCAACGAGCAGTACTTC. This sequence encodes CASTTTRINEQYF.